Sequencing of this TCR beta chain was carried out in a study of T cell responses to AZD1222 COVID-19 vaccine. V was pared by 3 bases and J by 1 base, with 1 base of the junction left unmatched. CDR3 length equals 14 residues. Per germline, CDR1 LNHDA and CDR2 SQIVND (reference sequence). Sequenced by immunoSEQ multiplex PCR; TCRdb stores in-frame clones only, minus some. Of roughly 120,000 clones in the sample, roughly 89% were seen once. This clone appeared once. The same CDR3 can be traced to other DNA sequences in this sample. The rearrangement links TRBV19 to TRBJ1-1; 8 nucleotides agree with TRBD1. The sequencing used peripheral blood, collected on day 0 of AZD1222 vaccination. This receptor was identified in an adult in good health. CDR3 in amino acids: CASSITGGNTEAFF. CDR3 DNA: TGTGCCAGTAGTATCACAGGGGGGAACACTGAAGCTTTCTTT.